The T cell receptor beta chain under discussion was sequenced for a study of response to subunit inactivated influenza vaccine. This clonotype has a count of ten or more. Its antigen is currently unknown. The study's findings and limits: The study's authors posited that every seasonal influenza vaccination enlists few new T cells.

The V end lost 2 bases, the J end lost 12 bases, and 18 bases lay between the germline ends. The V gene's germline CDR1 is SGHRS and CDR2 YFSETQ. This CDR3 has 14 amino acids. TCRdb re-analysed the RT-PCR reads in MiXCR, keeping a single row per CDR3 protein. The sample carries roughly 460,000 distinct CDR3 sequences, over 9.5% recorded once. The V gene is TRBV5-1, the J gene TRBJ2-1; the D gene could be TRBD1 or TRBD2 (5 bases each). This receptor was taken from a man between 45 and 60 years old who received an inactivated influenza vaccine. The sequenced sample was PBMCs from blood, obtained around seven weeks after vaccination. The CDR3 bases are TGCGCCAGCAGCTTAACTACCGGGACCCACTCGCAGTTCTTC. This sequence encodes CASSLTTGTHSQFF. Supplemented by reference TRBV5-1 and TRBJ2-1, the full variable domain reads KAGVTQTPRYLIKTRGQQVTLSCSPISGHRSVSWYQQTPGQGLQFLFEYFSETQRNKGNFPGRFSGRQFSNSRSEMNVSTLELGDSALYLCASSLTTGTHSQFFGPGTRLTVL.